What follows is one T cell receptor (beta chain) and its context. Antigen unknown. This specimen comes from a study of T cells after yellow fever vaccination. Broader study findings: Bulk-population clonotypes that are abundant could appear as contaminants in FACS-sorted repertoires.

Deletions cut 3 bases from V and 0 bases from J, with 11 bases between. This CDR3 is built from 16 residues. CDR1 is SGHVS, CDR2 FNYEAQ, per germline. TCRdb analysed the 5' RACE reads with MiXCR anew, one entry per CDR3 protein. The sample carries about 340,000 distinct CDR3 sequences, 3% to 4.5% recorded once. This TCR was recovered from a young man who received the YFV17D yellow fever vaccine. The source was PBMCs, collected 5 days after the yellow fever booster vaccination. The chain has TRBV7-6 and TRBJ1-4; D remains unclear. The CDR3 DNA is TGTGCCAGCAGCTTCCAGACCGCTGCAACTAATGAAAAACTGTTTTTT. Translated, it gives CASSFQTAATNEKLFF.